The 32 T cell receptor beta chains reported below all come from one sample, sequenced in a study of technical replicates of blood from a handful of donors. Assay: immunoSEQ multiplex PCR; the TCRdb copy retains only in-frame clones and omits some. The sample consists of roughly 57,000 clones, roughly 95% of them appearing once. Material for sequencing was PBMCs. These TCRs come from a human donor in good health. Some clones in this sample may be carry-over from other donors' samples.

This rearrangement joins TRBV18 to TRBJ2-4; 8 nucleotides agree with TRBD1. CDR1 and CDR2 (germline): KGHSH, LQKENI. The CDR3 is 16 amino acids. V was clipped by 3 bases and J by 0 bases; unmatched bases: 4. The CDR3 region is CASSPQGAIAKNIQYF. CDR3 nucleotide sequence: TGTGCCAGCTCACCGCAGGGGGCAATAGCCAAAAACATTCAGTACTTC.

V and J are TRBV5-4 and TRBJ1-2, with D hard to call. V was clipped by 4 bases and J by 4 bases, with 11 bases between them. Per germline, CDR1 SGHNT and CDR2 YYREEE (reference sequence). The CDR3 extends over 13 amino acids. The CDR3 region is CASSPNVAYGYTF. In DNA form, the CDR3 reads TGTGCCAGCAGCCCCAACGTGGCCTATGGCTACACCTTC.

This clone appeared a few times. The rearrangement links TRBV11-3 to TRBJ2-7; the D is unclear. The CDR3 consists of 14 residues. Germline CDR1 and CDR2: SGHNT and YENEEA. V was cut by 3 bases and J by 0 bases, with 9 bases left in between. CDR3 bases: TGTGCCAGCAGCTTGACTCCATCCTCCTACGAGCAGTACTTC. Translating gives CASSLTPSSYEQYF.

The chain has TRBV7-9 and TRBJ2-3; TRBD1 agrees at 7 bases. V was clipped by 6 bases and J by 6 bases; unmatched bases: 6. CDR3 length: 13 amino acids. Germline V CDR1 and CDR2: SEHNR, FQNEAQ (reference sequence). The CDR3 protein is CASRTDRVDTQYF. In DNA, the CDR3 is TGTGCCAGCAGAACCGACAGGGTTGATACGCAGTATTTT.

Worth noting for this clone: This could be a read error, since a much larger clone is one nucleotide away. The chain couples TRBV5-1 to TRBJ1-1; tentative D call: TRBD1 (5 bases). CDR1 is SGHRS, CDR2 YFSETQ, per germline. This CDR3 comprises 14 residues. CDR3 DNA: TGCGCCAACAGCCCGGCCGGGGGGTACACTGAAGCTTTCTTT. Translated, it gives CANSPAGGYTEAFF.

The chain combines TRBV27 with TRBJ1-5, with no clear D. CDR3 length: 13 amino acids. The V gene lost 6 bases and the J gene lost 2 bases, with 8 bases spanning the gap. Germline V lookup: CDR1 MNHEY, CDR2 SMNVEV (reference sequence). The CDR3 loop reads CASSGWGNQPQHF. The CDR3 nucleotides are TGTGCCAGCAGCGGGTGGGGCAATCAGCCCCAGCATTTT.

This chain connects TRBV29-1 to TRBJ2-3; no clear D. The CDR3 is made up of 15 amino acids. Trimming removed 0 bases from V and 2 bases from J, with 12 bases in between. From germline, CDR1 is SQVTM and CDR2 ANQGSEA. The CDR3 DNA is TGCAGCGTTGAAGATCGATATGCGGTCACAGATACGCAGTATTTT. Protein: CSVEDRYAVTDTQYF.

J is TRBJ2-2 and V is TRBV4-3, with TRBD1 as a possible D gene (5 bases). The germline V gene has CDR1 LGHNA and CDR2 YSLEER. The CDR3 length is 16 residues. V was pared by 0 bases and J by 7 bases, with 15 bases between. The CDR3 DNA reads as TGCGCCAGCAGCCAAGATCGCGACAGCCTATTCGGGGAGCTGTTTTTT. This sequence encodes CASSQDRDSLFGELFF.

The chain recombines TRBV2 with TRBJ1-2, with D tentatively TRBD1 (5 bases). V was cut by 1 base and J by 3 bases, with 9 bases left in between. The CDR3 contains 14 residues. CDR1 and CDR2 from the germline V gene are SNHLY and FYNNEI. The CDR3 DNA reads TGTGCCAGCAGTGAAGTCAGGGCGCACTATGGCTACACCTTC. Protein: CASSEVRAHYGYTF.

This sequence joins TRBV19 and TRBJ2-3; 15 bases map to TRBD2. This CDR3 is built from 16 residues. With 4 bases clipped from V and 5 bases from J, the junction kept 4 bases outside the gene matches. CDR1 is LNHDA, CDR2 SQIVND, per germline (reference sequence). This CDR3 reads CASSKGLAGGLDTQYF. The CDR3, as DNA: TGTGCCAGTAGTAAGGGACTAGCGGGAGGATTAGATACGCAGTATTTT.

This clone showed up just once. The CDR3 loop is CASSMGWGQEFYGYTF. CDR3 coding DNA: TGTGCCAGTAGTATGGGTTGGGGACAGGAATTCTATGGCTACACCTTC. The chain employs TRBV19 and TRBJ1-2; 8 bases align to TRBD1. Germline-derived CDR1 and CDR2 are LNHDA and SQIVND (reference sequence). The CDR3 extends over 16 amino acids. V was clipped by 3 bases and J by 4 bases; unmatched bases: 10.

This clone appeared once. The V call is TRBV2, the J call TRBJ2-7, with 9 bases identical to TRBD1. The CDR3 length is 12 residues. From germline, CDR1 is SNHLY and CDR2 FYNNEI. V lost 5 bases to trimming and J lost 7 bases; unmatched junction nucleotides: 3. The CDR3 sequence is CASSQDRGEQYF. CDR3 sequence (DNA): TGTGCCAGCAGTCAGGACAGGGGTGAGCAGTACTTC.

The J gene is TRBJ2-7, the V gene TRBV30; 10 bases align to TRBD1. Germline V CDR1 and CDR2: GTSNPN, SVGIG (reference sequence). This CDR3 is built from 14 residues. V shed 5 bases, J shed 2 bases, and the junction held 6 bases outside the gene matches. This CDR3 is CAWGRTGGPYEQYF. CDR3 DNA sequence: TGTGCCTGGGGCAGGACAGGGGGGCCCTACGAGCAGTACTTC.

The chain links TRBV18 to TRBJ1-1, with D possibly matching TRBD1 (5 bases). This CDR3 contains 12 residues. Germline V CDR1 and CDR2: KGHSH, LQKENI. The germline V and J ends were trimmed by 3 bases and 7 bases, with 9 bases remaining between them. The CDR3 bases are TGTGCCAGCTCACCGCTCCAGGGTGAAGCTTTCTTT. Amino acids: CASSPLQGEAFF.

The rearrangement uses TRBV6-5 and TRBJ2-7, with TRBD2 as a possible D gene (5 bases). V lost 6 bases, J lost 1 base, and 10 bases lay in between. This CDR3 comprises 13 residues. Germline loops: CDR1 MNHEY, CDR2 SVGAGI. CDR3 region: CASRAGRSYEQYF. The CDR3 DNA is TGTGCCAGCAGGGCGGGCCGTTCCTACGAGCAGTACTTC.

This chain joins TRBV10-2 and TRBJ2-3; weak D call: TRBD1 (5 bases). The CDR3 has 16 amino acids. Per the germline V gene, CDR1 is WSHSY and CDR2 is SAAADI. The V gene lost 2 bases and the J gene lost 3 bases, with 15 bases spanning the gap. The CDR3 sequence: CASSERGLTLTDTQYF. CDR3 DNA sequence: TGCGCCAGCAGTGAGAGGGGATTGACGCTAACAGATACGCAGTATTTT.

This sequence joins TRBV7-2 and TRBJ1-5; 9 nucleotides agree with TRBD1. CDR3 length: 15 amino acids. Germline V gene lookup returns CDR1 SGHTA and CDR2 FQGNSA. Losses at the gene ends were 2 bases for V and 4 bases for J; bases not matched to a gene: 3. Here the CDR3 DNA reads TGTGCCAGCAGCTTACGGACAGGGGTAAATCAGCCCCAGCATTTT. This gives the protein CASSLRTGVNQPQHF.

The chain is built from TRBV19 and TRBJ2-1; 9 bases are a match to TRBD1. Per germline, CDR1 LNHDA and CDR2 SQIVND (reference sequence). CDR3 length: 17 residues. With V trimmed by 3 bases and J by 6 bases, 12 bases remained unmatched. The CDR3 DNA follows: TGTGCCAGTAGTATCCCTGGCCGGACAGGGGTACGCAATGAGCAGTTCTTC. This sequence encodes CASSIPGRTGVRNEQFF.

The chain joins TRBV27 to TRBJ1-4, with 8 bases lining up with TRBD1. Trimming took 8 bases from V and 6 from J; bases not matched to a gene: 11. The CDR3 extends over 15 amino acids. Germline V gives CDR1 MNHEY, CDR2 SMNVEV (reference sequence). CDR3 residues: CASGYQTGGDEKLFF. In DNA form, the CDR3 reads TGTGCCAGCGGCTATCAAACAGGGGGAGATGAAAAACTGTTTTTT.

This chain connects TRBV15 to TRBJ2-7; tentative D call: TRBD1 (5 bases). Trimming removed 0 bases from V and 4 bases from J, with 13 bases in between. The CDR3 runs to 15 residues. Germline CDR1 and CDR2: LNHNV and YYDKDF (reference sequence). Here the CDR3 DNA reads TGTGCCACCAGCAGAGACAGGGCACAAAGTTACGAGCAGTACTTC. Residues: CATSRDRAQSYEQYF.

CDR3 DNA: TGTGCCAGCAGCCTGAGACTAGCGGGAGGGGGTCCGAAGTTCTTC. Protein product: CASSLRLAGGGPKFF. The chain has TRBV5-6 and TRBJ2-1; 14 bases line up with TRBD2. V lost 4 bases, J lost 14 bases, and 11 bases stayed unmatched. Germline-derived CDR1 and CDR2 are SGHDT and YYEEEE. This CDR3 contains 15 residues.

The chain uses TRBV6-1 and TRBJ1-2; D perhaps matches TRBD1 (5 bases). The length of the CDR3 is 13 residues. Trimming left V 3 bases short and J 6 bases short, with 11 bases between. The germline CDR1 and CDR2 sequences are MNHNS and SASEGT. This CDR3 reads CASSDHARDGYTF. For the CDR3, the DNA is TGTGCCAGCAGTGACCACGCCAGGGATGGCTACACCTTC.

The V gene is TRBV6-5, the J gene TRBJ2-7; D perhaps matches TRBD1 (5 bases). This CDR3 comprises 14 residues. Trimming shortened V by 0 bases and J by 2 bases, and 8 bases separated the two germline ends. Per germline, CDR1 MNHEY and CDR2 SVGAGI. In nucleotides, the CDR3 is TGTGCCAGCAGTTACTCCAGCAGGGCCTACGAGCAGTACTTC. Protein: CASSYSSRAYEQYF.

The CDR3 loop reads CASSPQTRGGGTGELFF. For the CDR3, the DNA is TGTGCCAGCAGCCCTCAAACACGGGGGGGCGGAACCGGGGAGCTGTTTTTT. The chain uses TRBV5-4 and TRBJ2-2; 8 bases line up with TRBD2. V lost 4 bases to trimming and J lost 5 bases; unmatched junction nucleotides: 13. CDR3 size: 17 residues. CDR1 is SGHNT, CDR2 YYREEE, per germline (reference sequence).

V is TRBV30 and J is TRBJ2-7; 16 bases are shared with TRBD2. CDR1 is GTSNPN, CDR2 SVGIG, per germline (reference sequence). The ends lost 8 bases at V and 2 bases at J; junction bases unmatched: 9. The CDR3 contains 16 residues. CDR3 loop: CAASSGTSGRAYEQYF. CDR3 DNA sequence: TGTGCCGCCTCGTCCGGGACTAGCGGGAGGGCCTACGAGCAGTACTTC.

CDR3 in amino acids: CASSQESGRSPLHF. CDR3 DNA: TGTGCCAGCAGCCAAGAAAGTGGGAGATCACCCCTCCACTTT. This chain uses TRBV4-2 with TRBJ1-6, with no clear D. This CDR3 region has 14 residues. Germline loops: CDR1 LGHNA, CDR2 YNFKEQ. V lost 0 bases and J 10 bases, leaving 10 bases between the germline ends.

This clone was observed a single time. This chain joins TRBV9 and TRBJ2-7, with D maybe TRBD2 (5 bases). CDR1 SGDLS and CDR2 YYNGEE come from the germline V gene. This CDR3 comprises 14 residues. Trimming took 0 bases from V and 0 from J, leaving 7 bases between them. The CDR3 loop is CASSVESGSYEQYF. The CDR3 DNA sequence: TGTGCCAGCAGCGTAGAGAGCGGCTCCTACGAGCAGTACTTC. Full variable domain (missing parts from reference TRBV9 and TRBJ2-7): DSGVTQTPKHLITATGQRVTLRCSPRSGDLSVYWYQQSLDQGLQFLIQYYNGEERAKGNILERFSAQQFPDLHSELNLSSLELGDSALYFCASSVESGSYEQYFGPGTRLTVT.

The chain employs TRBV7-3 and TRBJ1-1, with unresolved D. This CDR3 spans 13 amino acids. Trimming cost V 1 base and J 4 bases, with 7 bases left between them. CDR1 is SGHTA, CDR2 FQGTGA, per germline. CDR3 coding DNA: TGTGCCAGCAGCTTAAGCAGGCCCACTGAAGCTTTCTTT. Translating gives CASSLSRPTEAFF.

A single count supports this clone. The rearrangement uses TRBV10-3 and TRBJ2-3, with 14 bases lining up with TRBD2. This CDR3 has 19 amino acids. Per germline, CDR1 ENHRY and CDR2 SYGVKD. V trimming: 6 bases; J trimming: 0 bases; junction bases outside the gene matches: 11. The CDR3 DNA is TGTGCCATCAGCGGAATCGGACTAGCGGGAGGACTAAGCACAGATACGCAGTATTTT. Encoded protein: CAISGIGLAGGLSTDTQYF.

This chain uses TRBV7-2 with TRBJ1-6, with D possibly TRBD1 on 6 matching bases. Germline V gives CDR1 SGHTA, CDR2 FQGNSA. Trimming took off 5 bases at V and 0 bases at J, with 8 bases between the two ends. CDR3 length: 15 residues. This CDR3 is CASSTDSSYNSPLHF. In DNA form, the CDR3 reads TGTGCCAGCAGCACGGACAGCTCCTATAATTCACCCCTCCACTTT.

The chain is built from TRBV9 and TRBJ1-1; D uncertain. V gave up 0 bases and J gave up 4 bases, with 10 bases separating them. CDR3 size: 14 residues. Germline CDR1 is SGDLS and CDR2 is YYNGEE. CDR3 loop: CASSVVAQSTEAFF. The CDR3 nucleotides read TGTGCCAGCAGCGTAGTAGCCCAGAGCACTGAAGCTTTCTTT.

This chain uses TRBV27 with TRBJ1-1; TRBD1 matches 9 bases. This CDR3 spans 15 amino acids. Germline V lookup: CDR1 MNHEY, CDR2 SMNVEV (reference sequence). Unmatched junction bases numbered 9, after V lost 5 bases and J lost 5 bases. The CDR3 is CASSQPGQGRTEAFF. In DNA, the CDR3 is TGTGCCAGCAGTCAGCCGGGACAGGGAAGGACTGAAGCTTTCTTT.